These T cell receptor beta chains were read from a single sample in a study of blood T cell repertoires in COVID-19. Sequencing was performed with immunoSEQ multiplex PCR; in TCRdb, only in-frame clones are kept and a portion is missing. The sample consists of some 160,000 clones, about four fifths of them appearing once. The sequenced sample consisted of peripheral blood. The receptors originated from a woman older than 75 with acute or convalescent COVID-19. Both conserved end residues are part of each CDR3. D genes are given only for firm matches. Size is stated for part of the rows, as once, few or many counts, or as a class when the clone is expanded.

J gene | V gene | D gene | clone size | CDR3 DNA | CDR3 protein
TRBJ1-2 | TRBV5-1 | TRBD1 | . | TGCGCCAGCGGGGAAACAGGGGGTGGTGGCTACACCTTC | CASGETGGGGYTF
TRBJ2-2 | TRBV6-5 | TRBD1 | . | TGTGCCAGCAGGTCCGGGACAGGGGGTACCGGGGAGCTGTTTTTT | CASRSGTGGTGELFF
TRBJ2-1 | TRBV28 | TRBD2 | . | TGTGCCAGCAGCCAGACCTTTGGACTAGCGGGACCTGAGCAGTTCTTC | CASSQTFGLAGPEQFF
TRBJ2-7 | TRBV30 | TRBD2 | once | TGTGCCTGGACCCCTAGCGGGGTCGAGCAGTACTTC | CAWTPSGVEQYF
TRBJ2-1 | TRBV28 | TRBD2 | . | TGTGCCAGCAGACGCCGGCTAGCGGGAGCGGGTGAGCAGTTCTTC | CASRRRLAGAGEQFF
TRBJ2-3 | TRBV28 | TRBD2 | . | TGTGCCAGCAGTTTCCCTAGCGGGGGGGCCACAGATACGCAGTATTTT | CASSFPSGGATDTQYF
TRBJ2-7 | TRBV4-1 | TRBD1 | . | TGCGCCAGCAGCCAAGTCGGACAGGGGGACTACGAGCAGTACTTC | CASSQVGQGDYEQYF
TRBJ1-4 | TRBV6-7 | TRBD1 | once | TGTGCCAGCAGTTCCCACAGGGGATCTAATGAAAAACTGTTTTTT | CASSSHRGSNEKLFF
TRBJ1-6 | TRBV23-1 | . | . | TGCGCCAGCAGTCCGCGGGCCCCGAATTCACCCCTCCACTTT | CASSPRAPNSPLHF
TRBJ1-5 | TRBV3-1/TRBV3-2 | . | . | TGTGCCAGCAGCCAAGATCCCCTTCCCCCTAGCAATCAGCCCCAGCATTTT | CASSQDPLPPSNQPQHF
TRBJ1-6 | TRBV18 | TRBD1 | . | TGTGCCAGCTCACCACGGGACAGGGTTTATAATTCACCCCTCCACTTT | CASSPRDRVYNSPLHF
TRBJ2-1 | TRBV5-1 | . | . | TGCGCCAGCAGCCCGGGGGTGGCCTACAATGAGCAGTTCTTC | CASSPGVAYNEQFF
TRBJ2-5 | TRBV11-1 | TRBD2 | . | TGTGCCAGCAGCTTCCCGACTAGCGGAACGCAGGGGGCCCAGTACTTC | CASSFPTSGTQGAQYF
TRBJ1-1 | TRBV7-9 | . | . | TGTGCCAGCAGCGTCGAGACAATGAACACTGAAGCTTTCTTT | CASSVETMNTEAFF
TRBJ2-5 | TRBV2 | . | . | TGTGCCAGCAGTACAGGAGAAGAGACCCAGTACTTC | CASSTGEETQYF
TRBJ1-2 | TRBV6-6 | . | . | TGTGCCAGCAGTTACTCGATGGCCACAGGGCTCTACACCTTC | CASSYSMATGLYTF
TRBJ1-2 | TRBV28 | . | . | TGTGCCATCCCCGCAGGGTACTATGGCTACACCTTC | CAIPAGYYGYTF
TRBJ1-2 | TRBV7-2 | . | . | TGTGCCAGCAGCACCCAAGGGCGGGGGGGAGAGTATGGCTACACCTTC | CASSTQGRGGEYGYTF
TRBJ2-5 | TRBV2 | . | . | TGTGCCAGCAGTGAAGCCGGACTAGGGGGGGAGACCCAGTACTTC | CASSEAGLGGETQYF
TRBJ2-3 | TRBV7-3 | TRBD1 | many | TGTGCCAGCAGTCTGGGACAGGTCACAGATACGCAGTATTTT | CASSLGQVTDTQYF